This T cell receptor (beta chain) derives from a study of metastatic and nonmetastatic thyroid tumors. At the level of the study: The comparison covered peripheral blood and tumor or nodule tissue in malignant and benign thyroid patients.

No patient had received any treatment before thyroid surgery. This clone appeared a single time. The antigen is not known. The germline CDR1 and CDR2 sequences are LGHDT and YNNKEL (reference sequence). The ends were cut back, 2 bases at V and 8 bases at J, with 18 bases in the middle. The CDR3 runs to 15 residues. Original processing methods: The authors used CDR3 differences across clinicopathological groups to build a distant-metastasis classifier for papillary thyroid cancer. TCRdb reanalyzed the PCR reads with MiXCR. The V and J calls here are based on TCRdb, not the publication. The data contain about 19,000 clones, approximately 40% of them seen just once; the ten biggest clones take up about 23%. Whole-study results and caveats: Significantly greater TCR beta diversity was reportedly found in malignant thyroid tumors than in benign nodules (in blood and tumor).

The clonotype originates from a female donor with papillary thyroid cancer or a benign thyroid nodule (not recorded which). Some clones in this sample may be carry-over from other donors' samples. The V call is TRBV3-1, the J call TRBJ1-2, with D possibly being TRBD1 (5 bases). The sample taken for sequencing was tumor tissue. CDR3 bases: TGTGCCAGCAGCCAAAGGATAGTAGGGACTCAAGGCTACACCTTC. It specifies CASSQRIVGTQGYTF.